One and the same sample provided the 29 T cell receptor beta chains below, sequenced in a study of shared clonotypes between healthy human individuals. Using immunoSEQ multiplex PCR, the repertoire was profiled, and TCRdb retains in-frame clones only, with some absent. This sample carries about 2,500,000 clones, around 94% of them seen once, and the ten largest clones take under 0.15%. Sequences were obtained from naive CD4+ T cells sorted from blood. Documented subset: CD45RA+ positively selected. These receptors came from a man younger than 35 in good health.

The chain carries TRBV5-1 and TRBJ2-1, with D hard to call. Germline CDR1 reads SGHRS; CDR2 reads YFSETQ. With 6 bases removed from V and 0 bases from J, the gap between germline ends came to 10 bases. The CDR3 sequence is 14 residues long. The CDR3 DNA reads as TGCGCCAGCACCCTGGAAAGCTCCTACAATGAGCAGTTCTTC. It specifies CASTLESSYNEQFF.

The chain carries TRBV6-1 and TRBJ1-2; D gene uncertain. There are 15 residues in the CDR3. Per the germline V gene, CDR1 is MNHNS and CDR2 is SASEGT. The V end lost 3 bases, the J end lost 4 bases, and 15 bases lay between the germline ends. The CDR3 DNA is TGTGCCAGCAGTGAGATTACTACACCCTCCTATGGCTACACCTTC. It translates to CASSEITTPSYGYTF.

This chain connects TRBV30 to TRBJ2-3; 7 bases map to TRBD2. The V and J ends lost 2 bases and 2 bases, in that order; junction bases with no gene match: 7. Germline V CDR1 and CDR2: GTSNPN, SVGIG (reference sequence). The CDR3 covers 15 residues. The CDR3 loop is CAWSIGGTDTDTQYF. The CDR3 DNA sequence: TGTGCCTGGAGTATCGGGGGGACCGACACAGATACGCAGTATTTT.

The gene calls are TRBV10-1 and TRBJ2-7; D could derive from TRBD1 or TRBD2 (5 bases each). Trimming took off 5 bases at V and 3 bases at J, with 11 bases between the two ends. Germline V gene data show CDR1 as WNHNN and CDR2 as SYGVQD (reference sequence). This CDR3 has 13 amino acids. Written as DNA, the CDR3 is TGCGCCAGCAGTACGGGGCAAAACTACGAGCAGTACTTC. Translated, it gives CASSTGQNYEQYF.

This clone was seen only once. The CDR3 DNA follows: TGTGCCAGTAGTATCGGGACGGGGACTAGCGGCCGAGTGAACGAGCAGTACTTC. It encodes CASSIGTGTSGRVNEQYF. The V call is TRBV19, the J call TRBJ2-7; 11 bases match TRBD2. Germline-derived CDR1 and CDR2 are LNHDA and SQIVND (reference sequence). J lost 5 bases, V lost 3 bases, and 15 bases had no gene match. CDR3 size: 18 residues.

This clone was found once. This chain connects TRBV27 to TRBJ2-2, with 8 bases aligning to TRBD1. The germline gives CDR1 MNHEY, CDR2 SMNVEV (reference sequence). CDR3 length: 16 amino acids. J was trimmed by 4 bases and V by 6 bases; bases with no gene match: 10. CDR3 nucleotide sequence: TGTGCCAGCAGCACTTCGGACAGGGAAGGCACCGGGGAGCTGTTTTTT. Translated: CASSTSDREGTGELFF.

The gene calls are TRBV2 and TRBJ1-1; no definite D call. Per germline, CDR1 SNHLY and CDR2 FYNNEI. CDR3 length: 13 amino acids. V was cut by 8 bases and J by 0 bases, with 10 bases left in between. CDR3 sequence reads: CASVANMNTEAFF. CDR3 DNA sequence: TGTGCCAGCGTGGCTAATATGAACACTGAAGCTTTCTTT.

V gene TRBV7-2 combines with J gene TRBJ1-5; D ambiguous. V was pared by 6 bases and J by 0 bases, with 12 bases between. This CDR3 is 15 amino acids long. The germline V gene has CDR1 SGHTA and CDR2 FQGNSA. CDR3 loop: CASRDGRISNQPQHF. The CDR3 DNA is TGTGCCAGCAGGGACGGACGGATTAGCAATCAGCCCCAGCATTTT.

The V and J genes are TRBV27 and TRBJ1-1; D is unclear. Trimming removed 5 bases at V and 0 bases at J, with 10 bases between. The CDR3 runs 14 residues. Germline loops: CDR1 MNHEY, CDR2 SMNVEV (reference sequence). The CDR3 is CASSNTHMNTEAFF. In DNA, the CDR3 is TGTGCCAGCAGTAATACCCACATGAACACTGAAGCTTTCTTT.

This sequence joins TRBV9 and TRBJ2-1; 11 nucleotides line up with TRBD2. Germline CDR1 is SGDLS and CDR2 is YYNGEE. V lost 3 bases, J lost 3 bases, and 11 bases stayed unmatched. The CDR3 is made up of 18 amino acids. The CDR3 is CASSDSGTSGLGYNEQFF. The DNA for the CDR3 is TGTGCCAGCAGCGACTCCGGGACTAGCGGATTGGGCTACAATGAGCAGTTCTTC.

This clone has just one count. The junction and the germline gene differ at one end; a read error may be behind it. V gene TRBV5-4 combines with J gene TRBJ1-2, with a possible D match to TRBD1 (5 bases). CDR1 is SGHNT and CDR2 is YYREEE in the germline V gene (reference sequence). This CDR3 is built from 14 residues. CDR3 sequence (DNA): TGTGCCAGCCTTTCGGGGGGTTATAACTCTGGCTACACCTTC. Translating it yields CASLSGGYNSGYTF.

The chain combines TRBV4-1 with TRBJ2-3, with 9 bases matching TRBD2. The CDR3 is 18 amino acids. V shed 1 base and J 2 bases; nucleotides not matched to a gene: 10. From germline, CDR1 is MGHRA and CDR2 YSYEKL. The CDR3 loop reads CASSQVMRSSGATDTQYF. The CDR3 bases are TGCGCCAGCAGCCAAGTTATGAGGTCTAGCGGGGCCACAGATACGCAGTATTTT.

The chain links TRBV29-1 to TRBJ2-5; D may correspond to TRBD1 or TRBD2 (6 bases each). Germline V gene sequence: CDR1 SQVTM, CDR2 ANQGSEA. Trimming cost V 0 bases and J 6 bases, with 17 bases left between them. The CDR3 extends over 15 amino acids. The DNA for the CDR3 is TGCAGCGTTGAAGAAACAGGGAGGCTTCCCAAGACCCAGTACTTC. It codes for CSVEETGRLPKTQYF.

The chain couples TRBV9 to TRBJ2-7, with 13 bases lining up with TRBD2. V lost 5 bases and J lost 4; bases outside the gene matches: 15. Germline CDR1 reads SGDLS; CDR2 reads YYNGEE. The CDR3 has 18 amino acids. Written as DNA, the CDR3 is TGTGCCAGCAGTAGACTACCGGGACTAGCGGGAAATCTTTACGAGCAGTACTTC. Translated: CASSRLPGLAGNLYEQYF.

The V gene is TRBV28, the J gene TRBJ1-5; a weak D match, TRBD1 (5 bases). The CDR3 is 15 residues long. Germline lookup yields CDR1 MDHEN and CDR2 SYDVKM. The germline V and J ends were trimmed by 4 bases and 1 base, with 11 bases remaining between them. As DNA, the CDR3 is TGTGCCAGCAGTTGGGGGGTATTGAGCAATCAGCCCCAGCATTTT. Residues: CASSWGVLSNQPQHF.

This sequence joins TRBV18 and TRBJ2-1, with no clear D. The germline CDR1 and CDR2 sequences are KGHSH and LQKENI. The CDR3 consists of 13 residues. Trimming removed 3 bases from V and 5 bases from J, with 8 bases in between. The CDR3 DNA is TGTGCCAGCTCACCGGGGAACCACAATGAGCAGTTCTTC. Amino acid sequence: CASSPGNHNEQFF.

The chain employs TRBV30 and TRBJ1-6, with D hard to call. CDR3 length: 11 amino acids. From germline, CDR1 is GTSNPN and CDR2 SVGIG (reference sequence). V was cut by 2 bases and J by 8 bases, with 4 bases left in between. This CDR3 reads CAWSLHSPLHF. As DNA, the CDR3 is TGTGCCTGGAGTCTCCATTCACCCCTCCACTTT.

This rearrangement joins TRBV5-1 to TRBJ2-1, with D unresolved. There are 13 residues in the CDR3. Trimming pared 3 bases from V and 8 bases from J, leaving 12 bases between. CDR1 and CDR2 (germline): SGHRS, YFSETQ. CDR3 bases: TGCGCCAGCAGCTCCAGACCCGAGGATGAGCAGTTCTTC. It yields the protein CASSSRPEDEQFF.

The chain has TRBV6-6 and TRBJ2-4, with D unclear. Looked up from germline, CDR1 is MNHNY and CDR2 is SVGAGI (reference sequence). V dropped 2 bases and J dropped 9 bases, with 11 bases sitting between them. The CDR3 is 13 amino acids. This chain's CDR3 is CASSYGSLGIQYF. In DNA form, the CDR3 reads TGTGCCAGCAGTTACGGCAGCCTCGGCATTCAGTACTTC.

The rearrangement joins TRBV5-1 to TRBJ2-3; possibly TRBD1 for D (6 bases). The CDR3 is made up of 16 amino acids. Trimming left V 4 bases short and J 2 bases short, with 17 bases between. CDR1 SGHRS and CDR2 YFSETQ come from the germline V gene. The CDR3: CASSLSGQIFTDTQYF. The CDR3 DNA is TGCGCCAGCAGCCTCTCGGGACAAATATTCACAGATACGCAGTATTTT.

V usage is TRBV5-1 and J usage is TRBJ2-3; D is undetermined. Per the germline V gene, CDR1 is SGHRS and CDR2 is YFSETQ. V gave up 2 bases and J gave up 4 bases, with 11 bases separating them. The CDR3 is 14 amino acids. This CDR3 reads CASSLNALADTQYF. Here the CDR3 DNA reads TGCGCCAGCAGCTTAAACGCCTTGGCAGATACGCAGTATTTT.

The chain combines TRBV13 with TRBJ1-4, with D perhaps matching TRBD1 (6 bases). The V and J ends lost 3 bases and 7 bases respectively, with 15 bases between them. The CDR3 has 15 amino acids. Germline CDR1 is PRHDT and CDR2 is FYEKMQ (reference sequence). This chain's CDR3 is CASSFRQIGGEKLFF. DNA of the CDR3: TGTGCCAGCAGCTTCCGCCAGATAGGGGGTGAAAAACTGTTTTTT.

The V gene is TRBV7-2, the J gene TRBJ2-2; D gene ambiguous. The V gene's germline CDR1 is SGHTA and CDR2 FQGNSA. V dropped 3 bases and J dropped 0 bases, with 5 bases sitting between them. This CDR3 has 14 amino acids. The CDR3 protein is CASSFRPNTGELFF. CDR3 nucleotide sequence: TGTGCCAGCAGCTTCCGGCCGAACACCGGGGAGCTGTTTTTT.

The rearrangement links TRBV5-1 to TRBJ2-2; D unclear. From germline, CDR1 is SGHRS and CDR2 YFSETQ. This CDR3 region has 13 residues. The V end was cut by 9 bases, the J end by 8 bases, with 17 bases between. The CDR3 region has the DNA TGCGCCACTTCCAAGGGAACTTCGGGGGAGCTGTTTTTT. Its protein is CATSKGTSGELFF. The whole variable domain, filled in from reference TRBV5-1 and TRBJ2-2, reads KAGVTQTPRYLIKTRGQQVTLSCSPISGHRSVSWYQQTPGQGLQFLFEYFSETQRNKGNFPGRFSGRQFSNSRSEMNVSTLELGDSALYLCATSKGTSGELFFGEGSRLTVL.

The chain carries TRBV10-3 and TRBJ2-1, with 13 bases that match TRBD2. V dropped 10 bases and J dropped 2; count of bases not matched to a gene: 5. The CDR3 totals 15 residues. The germline V gene has CDR1 ENHRY and CDR2 SYGVKD. CDR3 in DNA: TGTGCCACCGGGGGACTAGCGGGACCCTACAATGAGCAGTTCTTC. Its translation: CATGGLAGPYNEQFF.

This clone has a single count. The J gene is TRBJ2-4, the V gene TRBV21-1. TRBV21-1 is annotated as a pseudogene. This CDR3 region has 12 residues. The CDR3, as DNA: TGTGCCAGCAGCAAAGTAAAGAACATTCAGTACTTC. Translation gives CASSKVKNIQYF.

This chain links TRBV5-1 with TRBJ1-1, with 7 bases that match TRBD1. CDR1 SGHRS and CDR2 YFSETQ come from the germline V gene. The CDR3 sequence is 15 residues long. The trim removed 4 bases at V and 1 base at J, leaving 7 bases unmatched. The DNA for the CDR3 is TGCGCCAGCAGCCCGGGGTCAGGGGGGAACACTGAAGCTTTCTTT. Translated, it gives CASSPGSGGNTEAFF.

The chain combines TRBV19 with TRBJ2-5; a weak D match, TRBD1 (5 bases). Trimming cost V 9 bases and J 3 bases, with 11 bases left between them. The CDR3 runs 12 residues. Germline CDR1 reads LNHDA; CDR2 reads SQIVND (reference sequence). The CDR3 region has the DNA TGTGCCAGCCAGGGTGACGAAGAGACCCAGTACTTC. Its translation is CASQGDEETQYF.

The chain combines TRBV11-2 with TRBJ2-2, with 8 bases aligning to TRBD1. The germline gives CDR1 SGHAT, CDR2 FQNNGV. This CDR3 contains 15 residues. After removal of 6 bases from V and 0 bases from J, the junction contained 3 bases not matched to a gene. CDR3 amino acids: CASSPDRANTGELFF. The CDR3 region has the DNA TGTGCCAGCAGTCCGGACAGGGCGAACACCGGGGAGCTGTTTTTT.